The clone carrying this TCR beta chain has a handful of counts. Antigen: not known. This sample is part of a study of T cells after yellow fever vaccination. The study, taken as a whole, reports: A faster peak, day 5 versus 15, was reached by the weaker secondary response.

A single record per CDR3 protein comes from TCRdb applying MiXCR to the 5' RACE reads. The sample lists 300,000 or so distinct CDR3 sequences; 3% to 4.5% were seen once. This TCR came from a man aged 18-30 years who received the YFV17D yellow fever vaccine. Sample: PBMCs, taken 5 days after the yellow fever booster vaccination.

DNA for the CDR3: TGTGCCAGCAGCTTGGACGCGACCAGAACTGGGTTCCAAGAGACCCAGTACTTC. It codes for CASSLDATRTGFQETQYF. The rearrangement joins TRBV5-6 to TRBJ2-5; no clear D gene. The CDR3 length is 18 residues. The V and J ends lost 0 bases and 1 base respectively, with 19 bases between them. Per germline, CDR1 SGHDT and CDR2 YYEEEE.